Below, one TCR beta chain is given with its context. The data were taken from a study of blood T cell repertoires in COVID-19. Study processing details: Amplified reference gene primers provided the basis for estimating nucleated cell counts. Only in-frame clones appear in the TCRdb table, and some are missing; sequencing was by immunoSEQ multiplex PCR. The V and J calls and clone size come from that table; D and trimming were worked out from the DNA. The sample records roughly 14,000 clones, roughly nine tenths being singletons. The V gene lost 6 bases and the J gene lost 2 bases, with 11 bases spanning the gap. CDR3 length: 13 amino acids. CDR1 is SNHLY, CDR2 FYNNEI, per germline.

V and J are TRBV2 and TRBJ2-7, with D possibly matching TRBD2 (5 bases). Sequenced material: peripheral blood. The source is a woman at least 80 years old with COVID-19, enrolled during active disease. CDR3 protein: CASRRAYPYEQYF. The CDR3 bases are TGTGCCAGCAGGCGGGCCTACCCCTACGAGCAGTACTTC.